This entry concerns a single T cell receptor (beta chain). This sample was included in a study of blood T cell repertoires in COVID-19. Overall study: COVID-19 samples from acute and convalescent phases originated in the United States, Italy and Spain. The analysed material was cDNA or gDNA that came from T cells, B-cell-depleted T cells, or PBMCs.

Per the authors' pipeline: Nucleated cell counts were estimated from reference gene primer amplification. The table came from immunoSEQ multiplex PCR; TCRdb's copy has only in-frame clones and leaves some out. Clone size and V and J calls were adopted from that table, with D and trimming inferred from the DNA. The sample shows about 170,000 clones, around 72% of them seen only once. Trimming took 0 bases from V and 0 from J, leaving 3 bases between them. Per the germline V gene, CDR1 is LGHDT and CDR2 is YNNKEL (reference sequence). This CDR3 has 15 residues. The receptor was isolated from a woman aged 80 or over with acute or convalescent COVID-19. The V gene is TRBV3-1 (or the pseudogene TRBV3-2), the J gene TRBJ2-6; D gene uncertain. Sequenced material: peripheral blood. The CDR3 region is CASSQDVSGANVLTF. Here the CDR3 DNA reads TGTGCCAGCAGCCAAGACGTCTCTGGGGCCAACGTCCTGACTTTC.